Listed here are 25 T cell receptor beta chains from one sample, sequenced in a study of blood T cells in healthy people across ages. Primers used in a second PCR of roughly 6 to 11 cycles were a sample-barcoded 5' primer and a J-beta primer mix. TCRdb re-derived calls from the 5' RACE reads in MiXCR, one entry per CDR3 protein. The table lists about a million distinct CDR3 sequences, about 53% of them singletons, with about 22% in the top ten. The sequenced sample consisted of blood. These receptors came from a woman in her sixties in good health.

The V gene is TRBV11-2, the J gene TRBJ2-3, with D tentatively TRBD1 (7 bases). The CDR3 runs 16 residues. Trimming removed 4 bases from V and 3 bases from J, with 17 bases in between. The germline gives CDR1 SGHAT, CDR2 FQNNGV. CDR3 nucleotides: TGTGCCAGCAGCTCCCGACAGGGACTTTCAACAGATACGCAGTATTTT. Residues: CASSSRQGLSTDTQYF. Variable domain in full (rest from reference TRBV11-2 and TRBJ2-3): EAGVAQSPRYKIIEKRQSVAFWCNPISGHATLYWYQQILGQGPKLLIQFQNNGVVDDSQLPKDRFSAERLKGVDSTLKIQPAKLEDSAVYLCASSSRQGLSTDTQYFGPGTRLTVL.

This clonotype was detected once. The rearrangement links TRBV20-1 to TRBJ2-7; D not resolved. The CDR3 runs 14 residues. The germline V gene encodes CDR1 DFQATT and CDR2 SNEGSKA (reference sequence). Trimming left V 6 bases short and J 8 bases short, with 23 bases between. The CDR3 DNA follows: TGCAGTGCCAGAAGGTCTGGAGAAGCTACGAAGCAGTACTTC. Its translation: CSARRSGEATKQYF.

This clonotype appeared many times. The rearrangement joins TRBV16 to TRBJ2-1; 8 nucleotides line up with TRBD2. Germline V gene sequence: CDR1 KGHSY, CDR2 FQNENV. There are 15 residues in the CDR3. J was trimmed by 5 bases and V by 3 bases; bases with no gene match: 6. In nucleotides, the CDR3 is TGTGCCAGCAGCCACCCCCTAGCGGGTGACAATGAGCAGTTCTTC. Its protein is CASSHPLAGDNEQFF.

The table lists this clonotype with a few counts. The germline gene is not matched at one end of the junction; a read error may be the cause. The genes are TRBV14 and TRBJ2-3; possibly TRBD1 for D (6 bases). Germline assignment: CDR1 SGHDN and CDR2 FVKESK. This CDR3 comprises 16 residues. The CDR3 reads CASSLTTGIFTDTQYF. The CDR3 DNA reads TGTGCCAGTAGCCTAACCACAGGGATATTCACAGATACGCAGTATTTT.

The J gene is TRBJ2-7, the V gene TRBV28, with TRBD2 matching over 12 bases. Trimming at V came to 7 bases and at J to 4 bases, leaving 5 bases not matched to a gene. The CDR3 spans 14 residues. Germline CDR1 and CDR2: MDHEN and SYDVKM. Written as DNA, the CDR3 is TGTGCCAGCACGCCGGGACTAGCGGGTTACGAGCAGTACTTC. It codes for CASTPGLAGYEQYF.

The rearrangement joins TRBV14 to TRBJ1-2, with 9 positions matching TRBD1. This CDR3 is 16 amino acids long. V dropped 4 bases and J dropped 5; count of bases not matched to a gene: 11. Germline lookup yields CDR1 SGHDN and CDR2 FVKESK. The CDR3 loop reads CASSLHQGQGRYGYTF. For the CDR3, the DNA is TGTGCCAGCAGCCTCCACCAGGGACAGGGTCGGTATGGCTACACCTTC.

V gene TRBV4-1 combines with J gene TRBJ1-5; unclear D gene. Trimming cost V 1 base and J 3 bases, with 10 bases left between them. The germline V gene has CDR1 MGHRA and CDR2 YSYEKL. The CDR3 extends over 15 amino acids. The CDR3 nucleotides are TGCGCCAGCAGCCAAGTCGGCCTAACCAATCAGCCCCAGCATTTT. Translated: CASSQVGLTNQPQHF.

This clonotype has a handful of counts. The chain employs TRBV30 and TRBJ1-2; 10 bases fit TRBD1. J was trimmed by 9 bases and V by 2 bases; bases with no gene match: 6. The germline V gene has CDR1 GTSNPN and CDR2 SVGIG (reference sequence). This CDR3 comprises 13 residues. The CDR3 protein is CAWSMDRGISYTF. CDR3 bases: TGTGCCTGGAGTATGGACAGGGGGATAAGCTACACCTTC.

The chain combines TRBV6-6 with TRBJ1-1, with a weak D call TRBD1 (6 bases). Germline lookup yields CDR1 MNHNY and CDR2 SVGAGI (reference sequence). V was cut by 8 bases and J by 4 bases, with 14 bases left in between. There are 13 residues in the CDR3. This CDR3 is CASQGRLSTEAFF. CDR3 DNA sequence: TGTGCCAGCCAGGGGAGGTTGAGCACTGAAGCTTTCTTT.

Only a few counts were recorded for this clonotype. The chain employs TRBV9 and TRBJ2-5; 13 bases are shared with TRBD2. The germline V gene has CDR1 SGDLS and CDR2 YYNGEE. The CDR3 has 17 residues. V dropped 2 bases and J dropped 4; count of bases not matched to a gene: 8. CDR3 sequence: CASSVGLAGRFSETQYF. The CDR3 bases are TGTGCCAGCAGCGTGGGACTAGCGGGAAGGTTCTCAGAGACCCAGTACTTC.

This chain links TRBV12-3 or TRBV12-4 with TRBJ2-2; D perhaps matches TRBD2 (6 bases). This CDR3 spans 14 amino acids. V lost 6 bases, J lost 0 bases, and 8 bases lay in between. The CDR3 reads CASRRDSNTGELFF. CDR3 sequence (DNA): TGTGCCAGCAGGAGGGACTCGAACACCGGGGAGCTGTTTTTT.

The CDR3 protein is CASSESLGSGQPQHF. CDR3 DNA sequence: TGTGCCAGCAGTGAAAGTCTGGGGAGTGGGCAGCCCCAGCATTTT. The rearrangement joins TRBV6-1 to TRBJ1-5; D is unresolved. Germline loops: CDR1 MNHNS, CDR2 SASEGT. V lost 2 bases, J lost 7 bases, and 15 bases lay in between. The CDR3 runs to 15 residues.

This clonotype appeared a single time. The V and J genes are TRBV18 and TRBJ2-3, with a weak D call TRBD2 (7 bases). Germline V gene sequence: CDR1 KGHSH, CDR2 LQKENI. This CDR3 region has 19 residues. V was trimmed by 3 bases and J by 2 bases, leaving 24 bases between them. CDR3 residues: CASSPSPSVLAGATDTQYF. The CDR3 bases are TGTGCCAGCTCACCTTCCCCGTCCGTTCTGGCGGGGGCCACAGATACGCAGTATTTT.

This chain links TRBV20-1 with TRBJ2-3; D ambiguous. This CDR3 is 13 amino acids long. Trimming stripped 5 bases from V and 2 bases from J, with 11 bases between. Germline V gene data show CDR1 as DFQATT and CDR2 as SNEGSKA (reference sequence). CDR3 in amino acids: CSAPLSPTDTQYF. The CDR3 nucleotides are TGCAGTGCTCCGCTGTCCCCCACAGATACGCAGTATTTT.

This clonotype was seen a handful of times. The chain uses TRBV3-1 and TRBJ2-7; 14 bases are shared with TRBD2. Germline CDR1 is LGHDT and CDR2 is YNNKEL (reference sequence). The length of the CDR3 is 15 residues. Trimming took 6 bases from V and 1 from J; bases not matched to a gene: 2. The CDR3 is CASSRTSGRSYEQYF. Written as DNA, the CDR3 is TGTGCCAGCAGTCGGACTAGCGGGAGGTCCTACGAGCAGTACTTC.

There are a few counts of this clonotype. The rearrangement joins TRBV12-3 or TRBV12-4 to TRBJ2-6, with D perhaps assigned TRBD1 or TRBD2 (5 bases each). This CDR3 spans 18 amino acids. The V gene lost 5 bases and the J gene lost 2 bases, with 19 bases spanning the gap. The CDR3: CASSVQEDVFAGANVLTF. Written as DNA, the CDR3 is TGTGCCAGCAGTGTACAGGAGGATGTCTTCGCTGGGGCCAACGTCCTGACTTTC.

This clonotype was picked up a small number of times. V usage is TRBV21-1 and J usage is TRBJ2-3. TRBV21-1 is a documented pseudogene. The CDR3 loop spans 9 amino acids. Written as DNA, the CDR3 is TGTGCCAGCCGCGGTACGCAGTATTTT. Amino acid sequence: CASRGTQYF.

The J gene is TRBJ1-5, the V gene TRBV20-1; D is undetermined. The CDR3 totals 12 residues. Germline V lookup: CDR1 DFQATT, CDR2 SNEGSKA (reference sequence). V lost 6 bases to trimming and J lost 9 bases, with 15 bases between them. CDR3: CSAQAGFRPQHF. The CDR3 DNA is TGCAGTGCCCAGGCAGGTTTTCGGCCCCAGCATTTT.

The V call is TRBV29-1, the J call TRBJ1-2; no clear D gene. V dropped 6 bases and J dropped 7 bases, with 9 bases sitting between them. This CDR3 has 10 amino acids. Germline V gives CDR1 SQVTM, CDR2 ANQGSEA. This CDR3 reads CSVAEGGYTF. In nucleotides, the CDR3 is TGCAGCGTGGCAGAGGGTGGCTACACCTTC.

This clonotype was detected only a few times. The chain employs TRBV4-3 and TRBJ2-7, with 11 bases identical to TRBD1. V was clipped by 3 bases and J by 2 bases; unmatched bases: 9. This CDR3 has 17 amino acids. Germline V lookup: CDR1 LGHNA, CDR2 YSLEER. The CDR3 DNA follows: TGCGCCAGCAGCCACTACTTCCCGGGACAGGGGGCCTACGAGCAGTACTTC. Protein sequence: CASSHYFPGQGAYEQYF.

This rearrangement joins TRBV2 to TRBJ2-2; D possibly uses TRBD1 or TRBD2 (6 bases each). This CDR3 region has 14 residues. CDR1 SNHLY and CDR2 FYNNEI come from the germline V gene. V was cut by 7 bases and J by 5 bases, with 14 bases left in between. Written as DNA, the CDR3 is TGTGCCAGCATCAAAGGGGGGAGAACCGGGGAGCTGTTTTTT. The encoded protein is CASIKGGRTGELFF. Complete variable domain (other parts from reference TRBV2 and TRBJ2-2): EPEVTQTPSHQVTQMGQEVILRCVPISNHLYFYWYRQILGQKVEFLVSFYNNEISEKSEIFDDQFSVERPDGSNFTLKIRSTKLEDSAMYFCASIKGGRTGELFFGEGSRLTVL.

On this clonotype itself: A junction end diverges from the germline sequence, so it may reflect a read error. This chain links TRBV12-3 or TRBV12-4 with TRBJ2-2, with 8 bases that match TRBD1. The CDR3 has 14 residues. The CDR3 DNA is TGTGCCAGCAGAAGGACAGGGAACACCAGGGAGCTGTTTTTT. Its protein is CASRRTGNTRELFF.

This clonotype was counted many times. This chain links TRBV4-1 with TRBJ2-7; weak D call: TRBD1 (6 bases). This CDR3 spans 15 amino acids. The germline V and J ends were trimmed by 0 bases and 1 base, with 10 bases remaining between them. The germline gives CDR1 MGHRA, CDR2 YSYEKL. CDR3 in DNA: TGCGCCAGCAGCCAAGAGGGGGCTAGGTCCTACGAGCAGTACTTC. As protein: CASSQEGARSYEQYF.

The V call is TRBV20-1, the J call TRBJ2-4; TRBD2 might be the D (5 bases). The CDR3 spans 12 residues. The germline V and J ends were trimmed by 1 base and 13 bases, with 14 bases remaining between them. Germline CDR1 reads DFQATT; CDR2 reads SNEGSKA (reference sequence). In DNA form, the CDR3 reads TGCAGTGCTAGAGGGAATTCGGAGGCCCAGTACTTC. Amino acid sequence: CSARGNSEAQYF.

The chain employs TRBV4-1 and TRBJ1-5; 8 bases map to TRBD1. Germline CDR1 is MGHRA and CDR2 is YSYEKL. CDR3 length: 15 amino acids. V shed 2 bases, J shed 6 bases, and the junction held 6 bases outside the gene matches. The CDR3 nucleotides are TGCGCCAGCAGCCAAAAACAGGGGGTTGTTCAGCCCCAGCATTTT. It encodes CASSQKQGVVQPQHF.